A single TCR beta chain is shown here with its context. The time point was: pre-reinfection, 55 to 20 weeks before reinfection detection. TCR sequencing was done directly ex vivo on sorted cells, without expansion in vitro. At all three reinfection time points, viable CD3+ CD8+ CD45RO- cells from a couple of donors served as controls. J was trimmed by 0 bases and V by 3 bases; bases with no gene match: 3. Germline CDR1 is SGDLS and CDR2 is YYNGEE. CDR3 length: 15 residues. Assay: immunoSEQ multiplex PCR; the TCRdb copy retains only in-frame clones and omits some. The sample consists of tens of thousands of clones, roughly 89% of them appearing once. The sample belongs to a study of memory CD8 T cells in hepatitis C reinfection. Study in general: HCV reinfection: RNA-positive following two negative tests at least 60 days apart.

This chain joins TRBV9 and TRBJ1-3, with TRBD1 identical over 7 bases. This TCR came from a man between 18 and 29 years old with hepatitis C virus infection. The sample consisted of naive CD8+ T cells sorted from blood. CDR3 in DNA: TGTGCCAGCAGCGGACAGGGATACTCTGGAAACACCATATATTTT. Translating gives CASSGQGYSGNTIYF.